This T cell receptor (beta chain) was sequenced for a study of vaccination and CD4 T cells after COVID-19. Notes on this clonotype: Its antigen is unidentified.

Noted treatment: approximately 11-day PBMC culture with coronavirus spike peptide pools or control peptides (ViraFEST assay). Sequence data for DNA of cultured CD4+ T cells were generated by the Oncomine TCR Beta short-read assay. Each CDR3 protein is one row after TCRdb ran MiXCR on the PCR reads. Of about 5,000 distinct CDR3 sequences in the sample, roughly 46% were seen once. The germline V gene has CDR1 SGHAT and CDR2 FQDESV (reference sequence). V was clipped by 0 bases and J by 6 bases; unmatched bases: 8. The CDR3 spans 17 residues. The TCR comes from a human donor who had recovered from COVID-19. The V call is TRBV11-1, the J call TRBJ2-3; TRBD2 matches 11 bases. The sample taken for sequencing was CD4+ T cells from blood, cultured in vitro. The CDR3 here is CASSLAPGLAAGDTQYF. The CDR3 region has the DNA TGTGCCAGCAGCTTAGCCCCGGGACTAGCGGCAGGGGATACGCAGTATTTT.